These T cell receptor beta chains were read from a single sample in a study of blood T cell repertoires in COVID-19. Sequencing used immunoSEQ multiplex PCR; TCRdb keeps in-frame clones, though not all of them. The sample carries under 300,000 clones, 82% recorded once. Sequencing was carried out using peripheral blood. These receptor sequences come from a woman of 80 years or more with active or convalescent COVID-19. CDR3s include the opening cysteine and the closing phenylalanine or tryptophan. A D gene is named only where the DNA matches it firmly. Part of the rows lack a size; the others show once, few, many or a class for expanded clones.

D: TRBD1; J: TRBJ1-5; size: NA; V: TRBV28; DNA: TGTGCCAGCCGTACAGGGGTTCAGCCCCAGCATTTT; CDR3: CASRTGVQPQHF
D: NA; J: TRBJ1-4; size: NA; V: TRBV21-1; DNA: TGTGCCAGCAGCAAAGGGGGGACATGGGATGAAAAACTGTTTTTT; CDR3: CASSKGGTWDEKLFF
D: TRBD1; J: TRBJ1-6; size: NA; V: TRBV7-6; DNA: TGTGCCAGCAGCCCGAACCAGGGGGCTGGTAATTCACCCCTCCACTTT; CDR3: CASSPNQGAGNSPLHF
D: TRBD1; J: TRBJ1-2; size: NA; V: TRBV5-1; DNA: TGCGCCAGCAGCCCGGGACAGGGAAGGTATGGCTACACCTTC; CDR3: CASSPGQGRYGYTF
D: NA; J: TRBJ2-7; size: NA; V: TRBV7-9; DNA: TGTGCCAGCAGCCAGCAACCAGGGGAACAGCAGTACTTC; CDR3: CASSQQPGEQQYF
D: TRBD1; J: TRBJ1-5; size: NA; V: TRBV30; DNA: TGTGCCTGGAGTTTACAGGGGAATCAGCCCCAGCATTTT; CDR3: CAWSLQGNQPQHF
D: NA; J: TRBJ1-1; size: NA; V: TRBV27; DNA: TGTGCCAGCAGGGATGGGCTTTTGAACACTGAAGCTTTCTTT; CDR3: CASRDGLLNTEAFF
D: NA; J: TRBJ2-5; size: NA; V: TRBV5-1; DNA: TGCGCCAGCAGCTTACAGGGGGGGTACCAAGAGACCCAGTACTTC; CDR3: CASSLQGGYQETQYF
D: NA; J: TRBJ2-2; size: once; V: TRBV27; DNA: TGTGCCAGCAGTTTAAGGGGGGGCACCGGGGAGCTGTTTTTT; CDR3: CASSLRGGTGELFF
D: TRBD1; J: TRBJ1-1; size: NA; V: TRBV3-1/TRBV3-2; DNA: TGTGCCAGCAGCCAAGCCTCCACAGGGGCAGCTTTCTTT; CDR3: CASSQASTGAAFF
D: NA; J: TRBJ1-4; size: NA; V: TRBV5-1; DNA: TGCGCCAGCAGCTTGGGTAACAGGATCCGGCTTAATGAAAAACTGTTTTTT; CDR3: CASSLGNRIRLNEKLFF
D: NA; J: TRBJ2-1; size: NA; V: TRBV4-2; DNA: TGTGCCAGCAGCCAAGGGAGGGGATACAATGAGCAGTTCTTC; CDR3: CASSQGRGYNEQFF
D: NA; J: TRBJ1-4; size: NA; V: TRBV5-1; DNA: TGCGCCAGCAGCCCCGCAGCAACTAATGAAAAACTGTTTTTT; CDR3: CASSPAATNEKLFF
D: NA; J: TRBJ2-1; size: few; V: TRBV7-8; DNA: TGTGCCAGCAGCCCGCGCCTCTCCTACAATGAGCAGTTCTTC; CDR3: CASSPRLSYNEQFF
D: TRBD1; J: TRBJ1-2; size: NA; V: TRBV5-8; DNA: TGTGCCAGCAGCCCCGGACAGGGTAACTATGGCTACACCTTC; CDR3: CASSPGQGNYGYTF
D: NA; J: TRBJ1-5; size: NA; V: TRBV5-1; DNA: TGCGCCAGCAGCTTGGGGGGACAACTAAATCAGCCCCAGCATTTT; CDR3: CASSLGGQLNQPQHF
D: NA; J: TRBJ1-5; size: NA; V: TRBV2; DNA: TGTGCCAGCAGTGAAGAAGTGGGGGGGAATCAGCCCCAGCATTTT; CDR3: CASSEEVGGNQPQHF
D: TRBD1; J: TRBJ1-2; size: NA; V: TRBV27; DNA: TGTGCCAGCAGGAAAACAGGGGAGGCTGGCTACACCTTC; CDR3: CASRKTGEAGYTF
D: TRBD1; J: TRBJ1-1; size: few; V: TRBV6-5; DNA: TGTGCCAGCAGTTACGGGGCAGGGGGGTTTATCACTGAAGCTTTCTTT; CDR3: CASSYGAGGFITEAFF
D: TRBD2; J: TRBJ2-7; size: once; V: TRBV6-5; DNA: TGTGCCAGCAGTCACCCGGGACTAGCGGCCTACGAGCAGTACTTC; CDR3: CASSHPGLAAYEQYF
D: NA; J: TRBJ1-2; size: NA; V: TRBV18; DNA: TGTGCCAGCTCACCGGACAGTCTCTATGGCTACACCTTC; CDR3: CASSPDSLYGYTF
D: TRBD2; J: TRBJ2-1; size: few; V: TRBV9; DNA: TGTGCCAGCAGCGTAGGGGCTAGCGGGCCCAATGAGCAGTTCTTC; CDR3: CASSVGASGPNEQFF
D: TRBD2; J: TRBJ2-1; size: few; V: TRBV7-9; DNA: TGTGCCAGCAGCTGGACTAGCGGGAGCCTCAATGAGCAGTTCTTC; CDR3: CASSWTSGSLNEQFF
D: NA; J: TRBJ1-5; size: NA; V: TRBV6-1; DNA: TGTGCCAGCAGTGAGGGGCTCAATCAGCCCCAGCATTTT; CDR3: CASSEGLNQPQHF
D: NA; J: TRBJ2-3; size: NA; V: TRBV6-5; DNA: TGTGCCAGCAGCGCAGGAGGTACGCAGTATTTT; CDR3: CASSAGGTQYF
D: NA; J: TRBJ2-7; size: once; V: TRBV28; DNA: TGTGCCAGCTGGCCGGGGGGCCGGGGGGAGCAGTACTTC; CDR3: CASWPGGRGEQYF
D: NA; J: TRBJ1-2; size: once; V: TRBV5-6; DNA: TGTGCCAGCAGCTTATCATCTAACTATGGCTACACCTTC; CDR3: CASSLSSNYGYTF
D: NA; J: TRBJ1-6; size: NA; V: TRBV2; DNA: TGTGCCAGCGGCCGGGATGGTAGGGATTCACCCCTCCACTTT; CDR3: CASGRDGRDSPLHF
D: NA; J: TRBJ1-6; size: NA; V: TRBV18; DNA: TGTGCCAGCTCTCCTATCTCCTCGGACAACTATAATTCACCCCTCCACTTT; CDR3: CASSPISSDNYNSPLHF
D: TRBD1; J: TRBJ1-5; size: NA; V: TRBV7-9; DNA: TGTGCCAGCGAGAACTCCGACAGGGTGGATCAGCCCCAGCATTTT; CDR3: CASENSDRVDQPQHF
D: NA; J: TRBJ1-3; size: NA; V: TRBV5-6; DNA: TGTGCCAGCAGCTTTCGCGCGAGGCGAACTGGAAACACCATATATTTT; CDR3: CASSFRARRTGNTIYF
D: TRBD1; J: TRBJ2-3; size: NA; V: TRBV7-9; DNA: TGTGCCAGCACCGGGACAGGGAGCACAGATACGCAGTATTTT; CDR3: CASTGTGSTDTQYF
D: NA; J: TRBJ2-3; size: NA; V: TRBV2; DNA: TGTGCCAGCGTAGACAGATCTAGCACAGATACGCAGTATTTT; CDR3: CASVDRSSTDTQYF
D: TRBD2; J: TRBJ2-5; size: NA; V: TRBV2; DNA: TGTGCCAGCAGCCTAGCGGTGAGGGAGACCCAGTACTTC; CDR3: CASSLAVRETQYF
D: NA; J: TRBJ1-6; size: NA; V: TRBV7-9; DNA: TGTGCCAGCAGCTTTAGCCCCCTTTCACCCCTCCACTTT; CDR3: CASSFSPLSPLHF
D: NA; J: TRBJ2-1; size: NA; V: TRBV7-7; DNA: TGTGCCAGCACCACAGGGCCGAACGGTGAGCAGTTCTTC; CDR3: CASTTGPNGEQFF
D: TRBD1; J: TRBJ1-2; size: NA; V: TRBV3-1/TRBV3-2; DNA: TGTGCCAGCAGCCCGGACCTCGGGACAGGGGAAGGCTACACCTTC; CDR3: CASSPDLGTGEGYTF
D: NA; J: TRBJ1-3; size: NA; V: TRBV7-2; DNA: TGTGCCAGCAGCTTAATGGCAGGCTCTGGAAACACCATATATTTT; CDR3: CASSLMAGSGNTIYF
D: NA; J: TRBJ2-1; size: NA; V: TRBV5-1; DNA: TGCGCCAGCAGCTTGCTTGAGACTCAATACAATGAGCAGTTCTTC; CDR3: CASSLLETQYNEQFF
D: TRBD1; J: TRBJ1-6; size: NA; V: TRBV6-5; DNA: TGTGCCAGCAGTCACGGACAGGGAGCTAATTCACCCCTCCACTTT; CDR3: CASSHGQGANSPLHF
D: TRBD2; J: TRBJ2-2; size: NA; V: TRBV3-1/TRBV3-2; DNA: TGTGCCAGCAGCCCTTTAGCGGGAGGGAGAGCCGGGGAGCTGTTTTTT; CDR3: CASSPLAGGRAGELFF
D: TRBD2; J: TRBJ2-7; size: NA; V: TRBV4-2; DNA: TGTGCCAGCAGCCTGGGCGGGAGTTCCCACGAGCAGTACTTC; CDR3: CASSLGGSSHEQYF
D: NA; J: TRBJ2-7; size: NA; V: TRBV2; DNA: TGTGCCAGCGGGAGCCTCTACGAGCAGTACTTC; CDR3: CASGSLYEQYF
D: NA; J: TRBJ1-5; size: NA; V: TRBV18; DNA: TGTGCCAGCTCACAAGGGGATGGTCAGCCCCAGCATTTT; CDR3: CASSQGDGQPQHF
D: NA; J: TRBJ1-1; size: NA; V: TRBV5-1; DNA: TGCGCCAGCAGCTTGGTTGGAGAGGACACTGAAGCTTTCTTT; CDR3: CASSLVGEDTEAFF
D: TRBD1; J: TRBJ1-3; size: NA; V: TRBV9; DNA: TGTGCCAGCAGCCCGGGACAGCTGACCTCTGGAAACACCATATATTTT; CDR3: CASSPGQLTSGNTIYF
D: TRBD1; J: TRBJ2-7; size: NA; V: TRBV5-6; DNA: TGTGCCAGCAGCCCGCTCGGACAGGTGTACTACGAGCAGTACTTC; CDR3: CASSPLGQVYYEQYF
D: TRBD1; J: TRBJ1-4; size: once; V: TRBV28; DNA: TGTGCCAGCGGACTGACAGGGCGAAAACTGTTTTTT; CDR3: CASGLTGRKLFF
D: TRBD1; J: TRBJ1-6; size: NA; V: TRBV2; DNA: TGTGCCAGCAGTTTACAGGGGCCGCACAATTCACCCCTCCACTTT; CDR3: CASSLQGPHNSPLHF
D: TRBD1; J: TRBJ2-7; size: once; V: TRBV5-4; DNA: TGTGCCAGCAGCCTACCAAGACAGGGCCGGCGCGAGCAGTACTTC; CDR3: CASSLPRQGRREQYF
D: NA; J: TRBJ2-2; size: NA; V: TRBV10-3; DNA: TGTGCCATCAGTGAGTCGTCGGTGGCTAGCGTCAACACCGGGGAGCTGTTTTTT; CDR3: CAISESSVASVNTGELFF
D: TRBD1; J: TRBJ1-1; size: few; V: TRBV28; DNA: TGTGCCAGCAGGACAGGGGGAAACACTGAAGCTTTCTTT; CDR3: CASRTGGNTEAFF
D: TRBD1; J: TRBJ1-1; size: NA; V: TRBV19; DNA: TGTGCCAGTAGTATCCAGACAGGGATGAACACTGAAGCTTTCTTT; CDR3: CASSIQTGMNTEAFF
D: NA; J: TRBJ1-2; size: NA; V: TRBV29-1; DNA: TGCAGCGTCGGGACACCTAACTATGGCTACACCTTC; CDR3: CSVGTPNYGYTF
D: TRBD1; J: TRBJ1-6; size: few; V: TRBV28; DNA: TGTGCCAGCAGATACAGGGGGCCAGGTTCACCCCTCCACTTT; CDR3: CASRYRGPGSPLHF